The 13 T cell receptor beta chains given below trace back to one sample, sequenced in a study of T cell responses to AZD1222 COVID-19 vaccine. TCRdb's copy holds only in-frame clones and misses some; the assay was immunoSEQ multiplex PCR. The sample lists 130,000 to 150,000 clones; 93% were seen once. The material was peripheral blood, obtained on day 0 of AZD1222 vaccination. The receptors shown here come from an adult in good health.

The V call is TRBV12-3 or TRBV12-4, the J call TRBJ1-2; D is ambiguous. The CDR3 loop spans 13 amino acids. V lost 6 bases and J 0 bases, leaving 8 bases between the germline ends. CDR3 nucleotides: TGTGCCAGCAGGCCCTCTACTAACTATGGCTACACCTTC. Translating it yields CASRPSTNYGYTF.

The gene calls are TRBV4-1 and TRBJ2-3; 7 bases match TRBD1. This CDR3 contains 15 residues. Trimming cost V 3 bases and J 0 bases; bases outside gene matches: 3. Germline CDR1 is MGHRA and CDR2 is YSYEKL. CDR3 DNA: TGCGCCAGCAGCCAGCCGACAGGGAGCACAGATACGCAGTATTTT. Translation: CASSQPTGSTDTQYF.

This chain connects TRBV2 to TRBJ1-3, with no clear D. Germline V gene sequence: CDR1 SNHLY, CDR2 FYNNEI. The length of the CDR3 is 14 residues. Trimming cost V 1 base and J 3 bases, with 7 bases left between them. CDR3 DNA: TGTGCCAGCAGTGAAGTGTCACTTGGAAACACCATATATTTT. Translated: CASSEVSLGNTIYF.

The chain couples TRBV6-5 to TRBJ1-1, with a possible D match to TRBD1 (6 bases). CDR1 MNHEY and CDR2 SVGAGI come from the germline V gene. V was shortened by 7 bases and J by 2 bases, with 17 bases between the two germline ends. The CDR3 is made up of 15 amino acids. The chain's CDR3 is CASNYGQPGNTEAFF. CDR3 in DNA: TGTGCCAGCAATTATGGACAGCCCGGAAACACTGAAGCTTTCTTT.

J is TRBJ2-7 and V is TRBV6-6, with D possibly being TRBD1 (6 bases). The CDR3 loop spans 17 amino acids. Germline assignment: CDR1 MNHNY and CDR2 SVGAGI (reference sequence). V was clipped by 6 bases and J by 4 bases, with 25 bases between them. The CDR3 region is CASSRRPTGSALYEQYF. CDR3 sequence (DNA): TGTGCCAGCAGCCGACGCCCCACAGGGTCTGCCCTTTACGAGCAGTACTTC.

The chain recombines TRBV3-1 (or the pseudogene TRBV3-2) with TRBJ1-3; no reliable D call. The CDR3 sequence is 14 residues long. Germline V lookup: CDR1 LGHDT, CDR2 YNNKEL (reference sequence). V was cut by 4 bases and J by 4 bases, with 11 bases left in between. CDR3 sequence: CASSLGLGGNTIYF. CDR3 nucleotides: TGTGCCAGCAGCCTAGGACTGGGAGGAAACACCATATATTTT.

This chain joins TRBV9 and TRBJ1-4; a weak D match, TRBD1 (5 bases). Germline values: CDR1 SGDLS, CDR2 YYNGEE. The germline V and J ends were trimmed by 3 bases and 0 bases, with 9 bases remaining between them. This CDR3 has 15 residues. The CDR3 reads CASSAGTATNEKLFF. CDR3 in DNA: TGTGCCAGCAGCGCGGGGACGGCAACTAATGAAAAACTGTTTTTT.

The CDR3 DNA reads as TGTGCCAGTAGTCCCGGTTTTGGACAGCCTCAGGGCTACACCTTC. It is translated as CASSPGFGQPQGYTF. V is TRBV19 and J is TRBJ1-2, with D perhaps matching TRBD1 (6 bases). This CDR3 contains 15 residues. Germline CDR1 and CDR2: LNHDA and SQIVND (reference sequence). The V end was cut by 5 bases, the J end by 8 bases, with 21 bases between.

The V gene is TRBV18, the J gene TRBJ2-7, with 8 bases identical to TRBD1. The length of the CDR3 is 15 residues. Germline CDR1 is KGHSH and CDR2 is LQKENI. V shed 2 bases and J 2 bases; nucleotides not matched to a gene: 5. The CDR3 here is CASSPFTQGAYEQYF. CDR3 in DNA: TGTGCCAGCTCACCATTCACACAGGGGGCCTACGAGCAGTACTTC.

The sample holds one count of this clone. J is TRBJ1-2 and V is TRBV5-1; 7 bases map to TRBD1. The CDR3 has 13 amino acids. Trimming at V came to 2 bases and at J to 8 bases, leaving 6 bases not matched to a gene. CDR1 and CDR2 (germline): SGHRS, YFSETQ. CDR3: CASSFWQGGGYTF. The CDR3 DNA is TGCGCCAGCAGCTTTTGGCAGGGGGGCGGCTACACCTTC.

The rearrangement joins TRBV4-2 to TRBJ2-4; D is perhaps TRBD2 (7 bases). The germline V gene has CDR1 LGHNA and CDR2 YNFKEQ. The ends were cut back, 3 bases at V and 7 bases at J, with 10 bases in the middle. The CDR3 totals 13 residues. In DNA form, the CDR3 reads TGTGCCAGCAGCCAGGGGGGGGGCAACATTCAGTACTTC. It encodes CASSQGGGNIQYF.

The DNA for the CDR3 is TGCAGCGTTGACCGGGACAGGGGGAGAAATGGCTACACCTTC. This translates into CSVDRDRGRNGYTF. The chain joins TRBV29-1 to TRBJ1-2; 11 bases line up with TRBD1. CDR1 is SQVTM, CDR2 ANQGSEA, per germline. The CDR3 is 14 residues long. J lost 6 bases, V lost 3 bases, and 6 bases had no gene match.

V gene TRBV6-1 combines with J gene TRBJ2-7, with D uncertain. The CDR3 has 13 amino acids. CDR1 is MNHNS, CDR2 SASEGT, per germline. The V gene lost 2 bases and the J gene lost 5 bases, with 10 bases spanning the gap. The DNA for the CDR3 is TGTGCCAGCAGTGAATCTGGTATCCACGAGCAGTACTTC. Its translation: CASSESGIHEQYF.